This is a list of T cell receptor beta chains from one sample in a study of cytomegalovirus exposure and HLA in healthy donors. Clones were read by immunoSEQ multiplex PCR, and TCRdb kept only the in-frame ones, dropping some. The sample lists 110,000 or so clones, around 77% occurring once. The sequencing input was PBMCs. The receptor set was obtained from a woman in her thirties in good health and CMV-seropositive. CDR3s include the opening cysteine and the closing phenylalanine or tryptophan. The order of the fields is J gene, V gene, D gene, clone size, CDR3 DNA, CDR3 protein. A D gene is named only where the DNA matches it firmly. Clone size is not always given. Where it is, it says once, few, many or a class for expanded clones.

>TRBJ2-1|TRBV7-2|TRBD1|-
TGTGCCAGCAGCCGAACAGGGGATGAGCAGTTCTTC
CASSRTGDEQFF
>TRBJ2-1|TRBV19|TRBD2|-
TGTGCCAGTAGTATTACTAGCGGGAGGGGCAATGAGCAGTTCTTC
CASSITSGRGNEQFF
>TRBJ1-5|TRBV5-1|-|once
TGCGCCAGCAGCTTGTATGGTGAGGATCAGCCCCAGCATTTT
CASSLYGEDQPQHF
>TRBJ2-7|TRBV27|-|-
TGTGCCAGCAGTTTGCGGGGAGACCTCTACGAGCAGTACTTC
CASSLRGDLYEQYF
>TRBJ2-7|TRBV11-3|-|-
TGTGCCAGCAGCGGGGAGGCCCAAGGGCGGGACGAGCAGTACTTC
CASSGEAQGRDEQYF
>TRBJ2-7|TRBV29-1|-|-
TGCAGCGTTGGGAACTCGGGTTACGAGCAGTACTTC
CSVGNSGYEQYF
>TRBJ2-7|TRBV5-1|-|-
TGCGCCAGCAGCTGGGGGGACAGCTCCTACGAGCAGTACTTC
CASSWGDSSYEQYF
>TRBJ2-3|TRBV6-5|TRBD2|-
TGTGCCAGCAGTATCAGGGACTACACAGATACGCAGTATTTT
CASSIRDYTDTQYF
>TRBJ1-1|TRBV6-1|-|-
TGTGCCAGCAGTGACGGGGAACAGGGTGGTACTGAAGCTTTCTTT
CASSDGEQGGTEAFF
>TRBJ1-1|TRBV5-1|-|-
TGCGCCAGCAGCCCAGGAGGTATCGGGAACACTGAAGCTTTCTTT
CASSPGGIGNTEAFF
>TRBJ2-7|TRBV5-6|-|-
TGTGCCAGCAGCTTGGACCAGGCTTACGAGCAGTACTTC
CASSLDQAYEQYF
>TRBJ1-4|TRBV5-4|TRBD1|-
TGTGCCAGCAGCTTGGCCCCGACAGGGGTTAATGAAAAACTGTTTTTT
CASSLAPTGVNEKLFF
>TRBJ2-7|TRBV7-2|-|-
TGTGCCAGCAGCCCGACGGCGGTCGGTTACGAGCAGTACTTC
CASSPTAVGYEQYF
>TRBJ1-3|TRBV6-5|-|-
TGTGCCAGCAGGGAGGGGTCTGGAAACACCATATATTTT
CASREGSGNTIYF
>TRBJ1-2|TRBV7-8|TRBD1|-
TGTGCCAGCAGCTTGGAACAGGGGACCTATGGCTACACCTTC
CASSLEQGTYGYTF
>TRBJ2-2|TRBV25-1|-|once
TGTGCCAGCAGTCCCGGAGTCGGGGAGCTGTTTTTT
CASSPGVGELFF
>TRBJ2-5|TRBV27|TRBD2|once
TGTGCCAGCAGTGTCGGACTAGCGGGAGTTGAGACCCAGTACTTC
CASSVGLAGVETQYF
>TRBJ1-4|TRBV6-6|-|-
TGTGCCAGCAGTTCTCCGGACATAATCAATGAAAAACTGTTTTTT
CASSSPDIINEKLFF
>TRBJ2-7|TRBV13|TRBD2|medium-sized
TGTGCCAGCAGTCTTAGCGGGTCCGCCTACGAGCAGTACTTC
CASSLSGSAYEQYF
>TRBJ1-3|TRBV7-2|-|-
TGTGCCAGCAGTCCCCGGGGGGGTATGACTGGAAACACCATATATTTT
CASSPRGGMTGNTIYF
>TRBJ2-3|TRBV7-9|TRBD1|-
TGTGCCAGCAGCTATACAGGGGGCCTGCGGGATACGCAGTATTTT
CASSYTGGLRDTQYF
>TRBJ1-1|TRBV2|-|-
TGTGCCAGCAATCTGGCAGGGTCAGAAGCTTTCTTT
CASNLAGSEAFF
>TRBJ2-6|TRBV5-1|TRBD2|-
TGCGCCAGCAGCTCTCAAGCGGGAGGACGTGGGGCCAACGTCCTGACTTTC
CASSSQAGGRGANVLTF
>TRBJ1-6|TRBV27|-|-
TGTGCCAGCAGACGGACGGGGTCAAGCTCCTATAATTCACCCCTCCACTTT
CASRRTGSSSYNSPLHF
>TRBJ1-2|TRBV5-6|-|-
TGTGCCAGCAGCTGGGGGGGGGACGGAAACTATGGCTACACCTTC
CASSWGGDGNYGYTF
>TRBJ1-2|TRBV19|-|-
TGTGCCAGTAGTATACTTAATCCCGAGGGCTATGGCTACACCTTC
CASSILNPEGYGYTF
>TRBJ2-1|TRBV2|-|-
TGTGCCAGCAGTGAAGTTCCCGGGAGCAATGAGCAGTTCTTC
CASSEVPGSNEQFF
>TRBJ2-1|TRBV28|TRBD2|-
TGTGCCAGCGGGGGGAGCGGGAGGTACAATGAGCAGTTCTTC
CASGGSGRYNEQFF
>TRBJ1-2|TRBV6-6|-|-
TGTGCCAGCAGTTACTCAGGGGGAGCAGGCTACACCTTC
CASSYSGGAGYTF
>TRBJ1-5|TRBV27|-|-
TGTGCCAGCGCGGCGGAGTATAGCAATCAGCCCCAGCATTTT
CASAAEYSNQPQHF
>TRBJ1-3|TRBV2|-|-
TGTGCCAGCACATCAGGGCTGGGGGGAAACACCATATATTTT
CASTSGLGGNTIYF
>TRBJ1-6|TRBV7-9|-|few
TGTGCCAGCAGCTTATTACAGGGATCTTCACCCCTCCACTTT
CASSLLQGSSPLHF
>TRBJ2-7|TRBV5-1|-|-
TGCGCCAGCAGCCAGGAGGGGAGTAGCTCCTACGAGCAGTACTTC
CASSQEGSSSYEQYF
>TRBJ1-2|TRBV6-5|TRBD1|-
TGTGCCAGCAGTTCGCTAGGACAGGGCTGGCTCTTC
CASSSLGQGWLF
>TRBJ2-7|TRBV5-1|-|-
TGCGCCAGCAGCTTGGGTTGGGGCTTACGTGACGAGCAGTACTTC
CASSLGWGLRDEQYF
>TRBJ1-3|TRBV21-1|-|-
TGTGCCAGCAGCAAAAGGACAGGGGTGGAAAACACCATATATTTT
CASSKRTGVENTIYF
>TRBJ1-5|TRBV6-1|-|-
TGTGCCAGCAAGAGTGAGCCCGGGAGCAATCAGCCCCAGCATTTT
CASKSEPGSNQPQHF
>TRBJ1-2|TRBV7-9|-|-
TGTTCCAGCAGCCGTCGCGAGTATGGCTACACCTTC
CSSSRREYGYTF
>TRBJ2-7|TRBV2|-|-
TGTGCCAGCACCCACCGGGACTTCTACGAGCAGTACTTC
CASTHRDFYEQYF
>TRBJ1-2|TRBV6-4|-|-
TGTGCCAGCAGTGACTCTGGGGGCAGGTATGGCTACACCTTC
CASSDSGGRYGYTF
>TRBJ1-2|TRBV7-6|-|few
TGTGCCAGCAGCTATCCGGGGGACGGTATGGGCTACACCTTC
CASSYPGDGMGYTF
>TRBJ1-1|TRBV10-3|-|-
TGTGCCATCAGTGAGCCGATTTCGCGCGCGAACACTGAAGCTTTCTTT
CAISEPISRANTEAFF
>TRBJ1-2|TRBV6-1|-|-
TGTGCCAGCAGTGACAGGTTTTTTGGCTACACCTTC
CASSDRFFGYTF
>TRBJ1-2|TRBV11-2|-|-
TGTGCCAGCAGCGGCGCGGGGGGGACCCCGGTCGGCTATGGCTACACCTTC
CASSGAGGTPVGYGYTF
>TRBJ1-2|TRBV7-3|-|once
TGTGCCAGCAGCCCGCATGAGAACTCCGGTGCGGGTAATGGCTACACCTTC
CASSPHENSGAGNGYTF
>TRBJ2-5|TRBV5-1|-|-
TGCGCCAGCAGCTTGGAAGGGGTTGGCGAGACCCAGTACTTC
CASSLEGVGETQYF
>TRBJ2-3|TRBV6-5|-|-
TGTGCCAGCAGCCAGGTCCGGCACACTACGCAGTATTTT
CASSQVRHTTQYF
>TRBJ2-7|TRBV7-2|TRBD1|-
TGTGCCAGCAGCTTAGTGGTCGGGACAGGGCTGGGCGAGCAGTACTTC
CASSLVVGTGLGEQYF
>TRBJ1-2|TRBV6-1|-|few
TGTGCCATTGGGGGGGGTTACGATGGCTACACCTTC
CAIGGGYDGYTF
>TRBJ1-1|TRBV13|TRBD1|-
TGTGCCAGCAGTCAGACAGGGCGGAACACTGAAGCTTTCTTT
CASSQTGRNTEAFF
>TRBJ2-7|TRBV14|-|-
TGTGCCAGCAGTCAACTATCGAGGGCCTACGAGCAGTACTTC
CASSQLSRAYEQYF
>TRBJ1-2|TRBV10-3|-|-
TGTGCCATCAGTTTCGGTTCCTATGGCTACACCTTC
CAISFGSYGYTF
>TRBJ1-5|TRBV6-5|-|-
TGTGCCAGCAGTCCCGACTTGGGGGCCAATCAGCCCCAGCATTTT
CASSPDLGANQPQHF
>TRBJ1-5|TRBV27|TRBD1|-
TGTGCCAGCACGGACAGGGTGAACCAGCCCCAGCATTTT
CASTDRVNQPQHF
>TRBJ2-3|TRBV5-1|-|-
TGCGCCAGCAAAAAAACTACATGGGGGACTAGCACAGATACGCAGTATTTT
CASKKTTWGTSTDTQYF
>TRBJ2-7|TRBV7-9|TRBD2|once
TGTTCCAGCAGCCCTCGACTAGCGGGGGCCTCCTACGAGCAGTACTTC
CSSSPRLAGASYEQYF
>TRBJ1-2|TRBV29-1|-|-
TGCAGCGCCGGACTGGCTCTAAACTATGGCTACACCTTC
CSAGLALNYGYTF
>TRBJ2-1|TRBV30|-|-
TGTGCCTCCTCCGGTGGAGCGGCCTCCTACAATGAGCAGTTCTTC
CASSGGAASYNEQFF
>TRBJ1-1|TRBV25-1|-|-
TGTGCCAGCAGTGAATTGAGAGAAGCTTTCTTT
CASSELREAFF
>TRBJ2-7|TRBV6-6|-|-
TGTGCCAGCAGTTACAGGACAGACTACGAGCAGTACTTC
CASSYRTDYEQYF